The sample holds many counts of the clone carrying this T cell receptor beta chain. The antigen is undetermined. V lost 0 bases to trimming and J lost 5 bases, with 14 bases between them. The CDR3 has 17 residues. Germline lookup yields CDR1 LGHNA and CDR2 YNFKEQ. The sample is drawn from a study of metastatic and nonmetastatic thyroid tumors. Study details: Malignant and benign thyroid patients had repertoires compared in peripheral blood and tumor or nodule tissue.

Study conclusions and caveats: Reported TCR beta diversity, measured in blood and tumor, was significantly higher for malignant thyroid tumors than for benign nodules.

Patients underwent thyroid surgery, and none had received any treatment before it. In the original workflow: The study built a papillary thyroid cancer distant-metastasis classifier from CDR3 differences across clinicopathological groups. TCRdb ran MiXCR on the PCR reads. TCRdb's processing, not the authors', yielded these V and J calls. Here the sample spans about 92,000 clones, more than 13% being singletons. Input material: blood. The chain recombines TRBV4-2 with TRBJ1-6; D remains ambiguous. The sequence derives from a female donor with papillary thyroid cancer or a benign thyroid nodule (not recorded which). Some clones in this sample may be carry-over from other donors' samples. The CDR3 sequence: CASSQESSASHNSPLHF. The CDR3 region has the DNA TGTGCCAGCAGCCAAGAGAGTTCGGCGTCCCATAATTCACCCCTCCACTTT.